A selection of T cell receptor beta chains follows, all from one sample in a study of T cell responses to AZD1222 COVID-19 vaccine. Assay: immunoSEQ multiplex PCR; the TCRdb copy retains only in-frame clones and omits some. The profile shows approximately 130,000 clones, 85% to 95% of them singletons. The sequencing here drew on peripheral blood, taken on day 0 of AZD1222 vaccination. Source of these receptors: an adult in good health. Each CDR3 is given with its conserved first and last residue. Each record gives: clone size, V gene, D gene, J gene, CDR3 length, CDR3 protein, CDR3 DNA. A D gene is named only where the DNA matches it firmly. The size of a clone is reported for some rows only, either as once, few or many, or as a class for expanded clones.

size: .; V: TRBV6-4; D: .; J: TRBJ2-1; length: 13; CDR3: CASSGGEMNEQFF; DNA: TGTGCCAGCAGTGGAGGGGAGATGAATGAGCAGTTCTTC
size: .; V: TRBV7-6; D: TRBD1; J: TRBJ2-3; length: 16; CDR3: CASSPIGGRPLGTQYF; DNA: TGTGCCAGCAGCCCCATAGGGGGCCGGCCCCTTGGTACGCAGTATTTT
size: .; V: TRBV5-5; D: TRBD1; J: TRBJ2-7; length: 13; CDR3: CASSLGQGGEQYF; DNA: TGTGCCAGCAGCTTGGGACAGGGGGGGGAGCAGTACTTC
size: .; V: TRBV20-1; D: .; J: TRBJ1-2; length: 14; CDR3: CSASPGGAGYGYTF; DNA: TGCAGTGCTAGTCCGGGGGGCGCGGGCTATGGCTACACCTTC
size: .; V: TRBV9; D: .; J: TRBJ1-3; length: 14; CDR3: CASSAQGSGNTIYF; DNA: TGTGCCAGCAGCGCGCAGGGCTCTGGAAACACCATATATTTT
size: .; V: TRBV15; D: TRBD1; J: TRBJ2-5; length: 15; CDR3: CATSNTGGLSETQYF; DNA: TGTGCCACCAGCAACACAGGGGGCTTGAGCGAGACCCAGTACTTC
size: .; V: TRBV15; D: .; J: TRBJ1-2; length: 14; CDR3: CATSRARILYGYTF; DNA: TGTGCCACCAGCAGAGCCCGGATTCTTTATGGCTACACCTTC
size: once; V: TRBV9; D: TRBD2; J: TRBJ2-5; length: 17; CDR3: CASSVEGGAGGSETQYF; DNA: TGTGCCAGCAGCGTGGAGGGAGGAGCGGGGGGCTCGGAGACCCAGTACTTC
size: .; V: TRBV6-5; D: TRBD1; J: TRBJ2-1; length: 15; CDR3: CASSYRGQVVGQQFF; DNA: TGTGCCAGCAGTTATCGGGGACAGGTTGTGGGCCAGCAGTTCTTC
size: .; V: TRBV7-9; D: .; J: TRBJ1-2; length: 13; CDR3: CASSLALDFGYTF; DNA: TGTGCCAGCAGCTTAGCGCTAGATTTCGGCTACACCTTC
size: .; V: TRBV4-2; D: .; J: TRBJ1-1; length: 17; CDR3: CASSQGGLREWGTEAFF; DNA: TGTGCCAGCAGCCAAGGGGGACTCCGGGAGTGGGGCACTGAAGCTTTCTTT
size: .; V: TRBV10-3; D: .; J: TRBJ1-5; length: 15; CDR3: CAISEWRGGNQPQHF; DNA: TGTGCCATCAGTGAATGGAGGGGTGGCAATCAGCCCCAGCATTTT
size: .; V: TRBV27; D: TRBD2; J: TRBJ2-1; length: 15; CDR3: CASSREASSYNEQFF; DNA: TGTGCCAGCAGCCGGGAGGCCTCATCCTACAATGAGCAGTTCTTC
size: .; V: TRBV18; D: .; J: TRBJ2-3; length: 13; CDR3: CASSPGQTDTQYF; DNA: TGTGCCAGCTCACCGGGACAAACAGATACGCAGTATTTT
size: .; V: TRBV4-1; D: .; J: TRBJ2-3; length: 14; CDR3: CASRGNLYTDTQYF; DNA: TGCGCCAGCAGGGGTAACTTATACACAGATACGCAGTATTTT
size: .; V: TRBV10-3; D: .; J: TRBJ1-1; length: 13; CDR3: CAIRGTGNTEAFF; DNA: TGTGCCATCAGGGGGACGGGGAACACTGAAGCTTTCTTT
size: .; V: TRBV7-9; D: .; J: TRBJ2-4; length: 14; CDR3: CASSPGSGKNIQYF; DNA: TGTGCCAGCAGCCCAGGATCAGGCAAAAACATTCAGTACTTC
size: .; V: TRBV15; D: .; J: TRBJ1-4; length: 13; CDR3: CATSRGVGETPFF; DNA: TGTGCCACCAGCAGGGGGGTTGGGGAGACACCCTTTTTT
size: .; V: TRBV14; D: .; J: TRBJ1-6; length: 12; CDR3: CASSQAGVLLHF; DNA: TGTGCCAGCAGCCAAGCAGGGGTCCTCCTCCACTTT
size: .; V: TRBV5-4; D: TRBD1; J: TRBJ1-3; length: 14; CDR3: CASRPQGSGNTIYF; DNA: TGTGCCAGCAGGCCACAGGGGTCTGGAAACACCATATATTTT
size: .; V: TRBV9; D: .; J: TRBJ1-4; length: 16; CDR3: CASSVGQMGSNEKLFF; DNA: TGTGCCAGCAGCGTAGGACAAATGGGGAGTAATGAAAAACTGTTTTTT
size: .; V: TRBV7-9; D: .; J: TRBJ1-2; length: 13; CDR3: CASSLPGNYGYTF; DNA: TGTGCCAGCAGCCTACCTGGGAACTATGGCTACACCTTC
size: .; V: TRBV29-1; D: TRBD1; J: TRBJ2-5; length: 12; CDR3: CSVGRQGETQYF; DNA: TGCAGCGTTGGCCGACAGGGGGAGACCCAGTACTTC